Listed below are T cell receptor beta chains from one sample, sequenced in a study of molecular identifiers for immune sequencing clone quantification. One entry per CDR3 protein, called by TCRdb with MiXCR from the PCR reads. The data contain around 65,000 distinct CDR3 sequences, about 18% of them singletons. What was sequenced was naive CD8+ T cells from blood, with Jurkat cell RNA spiked in. Receptor source: a human donor in good health. Some libraries in this study had Jurkat cell RNA spiked in. CDR3s include the opening cysteine and the closing phenylalanine or tryptophan. The D gene is left open where the match is weak. Where a row states a size, it is once, few, many or the class of an expanded clone; other rows omit it.

TRBJ2-2	many	.	14	TRBV20-1	TGCAGTACCAATCGACGATCGAACACCGGGGAGCTGTTTTTT	CSTNRRSNTGELFF
TRBJ1-5	.	.	15	TRBV16	TGTGCCAGCAGCCAAAATGTCGCTGGCAATCAGCCCCAGCATTTT	CASSQNVAGNQPQHF
TRBJ2-7	many	TRBD1	15	TRBV4-3	TGCGCCAGCAGCCAAGATAGGACAGGGGCCTACGAGCAGTACTTC	CASSQDRTGAYEQYF
TRBJ2-7	.	.	15	TRBV14	TGTGCCAGCAGCCAAATCTCAGGGGAATCAGACGAGCAGTACTTC	CASSQISGESDEQYF
TRBJ2-1	many	.	13	TRBV6-2/TRBV6-3	TGTGCCAGCAGTTTCTACAGGGTGAATGAGCAGTTCTTC	CASSFYRVNEQFF
TRBJ2-2	many	.	15	TRBV19	TGTGCCAGTAGTATAATCGGAGGGTTCGCCGGGGAGCTGTTTTTT	CASSIIGGFAGELFF
TRBJ2-7	many	.	15	TRBV19	TGTGCCAGTAGTATTTCGTGGGGTGTCGGCTACGAGCAGTACTTC	CASSISWGVGYEQYF
TRBJ1-6	few	TRBD1	18	TRBV28	TGTGCCAGCAGTTCCCTCTACCGGGACAGACACTATAATTCACCCCTCCACTTT	CASSSLYRDRHYNSPLHF
TRBJ2-3	many	TRBD2	17	TRBV28	TGTGCCAGCAAACCCGTAGCGGGAGAAGGTATCACAGATACGCAGTATTTT	CASKPVAGEGITDTQYF
TRBJ2-4	many	TRBD2	15	TRBV2	TGTGCCAGCAGTGGATTTGGCGGGAGTTGGGACATTCAGTACTTC	CASSGFGGSWDIQYF
TRBJ1-3	many	.	14	TRBV5-5	TGTGCCAGCAGCGCGACAGCTACTGGAAACACCATATATTTT	CASSATATGNTIYF
TRBJ1-4	few	.	15	TRBV12-3/TRBV12-4	TGTGCCAGCAGTGGGGACGGATCAACTAATGAAAAACTGTTTTTT	CASSGDGSTNEKLFF
TRBJ2-7	many	TRBD2	15	TRBV2	TGTGCCAGCAGTGAAAGACTAGCGGGATACTACGAGCAGTACTTC	CASSERLAGYYEQYF
TRBJ2-1	many	.	13	TRBV24-1	TGTGCCACCAGTGTGTACGAGGGAAATGAGCAGTTCTTC	CATSVYEGNEQFF
TRBJ2-1	few	.	12	TRBV29-1	TGCAGCGTTGTAGGTAGCGCCCATGAGCAGTTCTTC	CSVVGSAHEQFF
TRBJ2-7	many	TRBD2	16	TRBV9	TGTGCCAGCAGCCCTCGGGGCGGGAGTGACTACTACGAGCAGTACTTC	CASSPRGGSDYYEQYF
TRBJ2-7	few	.	12	TRBV11-2	TGTGCCAGCAGCTTAAATCCCTACGAGCAGTACTTC	CASSLNPYEQYF
TRBJ1-5	many	.	12	TRBV7-9	TGTGCCAGCAGCCGACGTACCGAGCCCCAGCATTTT	CASSRRTEPQHF
TRBJ2-7	many	TRBD1	17	TRBV3-1	TGTGCCAGCAGCCAAGATGTATCGGGGACAGGGGTTTACGAGCAGTACTTC	CASSQDVSGTGVYEQYF
TRBJ2-7	few	.	14	TRBV5-6	TGTGCCAGCAGCTTGGGATCAGTGTTCTACGAGCAGTACTTC	CASSLGSVFYEQYF
TRBJ2-5	many	.	13	TRBV7-3	TGTGCCAGCAGCTTGTTCCCCCAAGAGACCCAGTACTTC	CASSLFPQETQYF
TRBJ2-3	many	TRBD2	16	TRBV10-3	TGTGCCATCAGGCCCGGGGTAGCGGGAAGCACAGATACGCAGTATTTT	CAIRPGVAGSTDTQYF